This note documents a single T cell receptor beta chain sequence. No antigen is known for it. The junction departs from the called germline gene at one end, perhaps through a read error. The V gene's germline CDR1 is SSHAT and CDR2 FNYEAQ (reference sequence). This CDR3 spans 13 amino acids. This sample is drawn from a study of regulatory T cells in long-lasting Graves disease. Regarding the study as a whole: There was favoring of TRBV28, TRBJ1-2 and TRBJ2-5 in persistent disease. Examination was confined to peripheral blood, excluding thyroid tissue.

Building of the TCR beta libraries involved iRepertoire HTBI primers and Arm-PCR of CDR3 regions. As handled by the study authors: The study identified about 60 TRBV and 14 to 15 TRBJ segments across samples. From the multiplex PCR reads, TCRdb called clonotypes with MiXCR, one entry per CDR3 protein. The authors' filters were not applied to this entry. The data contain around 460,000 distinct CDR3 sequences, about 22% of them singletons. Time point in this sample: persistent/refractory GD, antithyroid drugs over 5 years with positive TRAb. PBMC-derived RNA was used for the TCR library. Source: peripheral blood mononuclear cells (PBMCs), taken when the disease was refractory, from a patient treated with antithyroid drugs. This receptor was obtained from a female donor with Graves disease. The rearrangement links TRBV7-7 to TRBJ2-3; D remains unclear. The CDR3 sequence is CASSIGRGDTQYF. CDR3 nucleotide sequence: TGTGCTAGCAGTATAGGCCGAGGAGATACGCAGTATTTT.